Listed here are 23 T cell receptor beta chains from one sample, sequenced in a study of blood T cell repertoires in COVID-19. The protocol was immunoSEQ multiplex PCR, while the TCRdb copy is restricted to in-frame clones and leaves out a portion. The table records hundreds of thousands of clones, just over 85% of them present only once. The specimen sequenced was peripheral blood. The receptors were sampled from a man aged 45-60 years with COVID-19, enrolled during active disease.

This chain connects TRBV7-3 to TRBJ2-1; 7 bases line up with TRBD1. With 0 bases clipped from V and 3 bases from J, the junction kept 5 bases outside the gene matches. Germline-derived CDR1 and CDR2 are SGHTA and FQGTGA. The CDR3 extends over 16 amino acids. The CDR3 loop is CASSLTRDRGYNEQFF. Written as DNA, the CDR3 is TGTGCCAGCAGCTTAACAAGGGACAGAGGCTACAATGAGCAGTTCTTC.

This sequence joins TRBV14 and TRBJ1-6, with D possibly being TRBD1 (6 bases). Germline CDR1 is SGHDN and CDR2 is FVKESK. The V gene lost 3 bases and the J gene lost 14 bases, with 11 bases spanning the gap. The CDR3 length is 12 residues. CDR3 loop: CASSQAGTTLHF. The CDR3 DNA reads as TGTGCCAGCAGCCAGGCCGGGACAACCCTCCACTTT.

This clone has just a few counts. The chain couples TRBV5-1 to TRBJ2-7; 8 positions match TRBD2. This CDR3 has 15 residues. The germline CDR1 and CDR2 sequences are SGHRS and YFSETQ. The J segment lost 5 bases and the V segment lost 1 base, leaving 8 bases of the junction unmatched. This CDR3 is CASSLTVAGINEQYF. CDR3 sequence (DNA): TGCGCCAGCAGCTTGACGGTAGCGGGAATAAACGAGCAGTACTTC.

The CDR3 protein is CASSLGPSGEDTQYF. The CDR3 DNA follows: TGCGCCAGCAGCTTGGGGCCTAGCGGGGAGGATACGCAGTATTTT. The chain carries TRBV5-1 and TRBJ2-3; TRBD2 matches at 9 bases. V dropped 0 bases and J dropped 6; count of bases not matched to a gene: 5. Germline V gene sequence: CDR1 SGHRS, CDR2 YFSETQ. This CDR3 comprises 15 residues. Complete variable domain (other parts from reference TRBV5-1 and TRBJ2-3): KAGVTQTPRYLIKTRGQQVTLSCSPISGHRSVSWYQQTPGQGLQFLFEYFSETQRNKGNFPGRFSGRQFSNSRSEMNVSTLELGDSALYLCASSLGPSGEDTQYFGPGTRLTVL.

The chain links TRBV14 to TRBJ2-3, with D possibly matching TRBD2 (6 bases). Between the trimmed V and J ends, which lost 0 bases and 4 bases, there was a span of 20 bases. The CDR3 contains 18 residues. CDR1 and CDR2 from the germline V gene are SGHDN and FVKESK. The CDR3 sequence is CASSQDRVLAQGADTQYF. CDR3 sequence (DNA): TGTGCCAGCAGCCAAGATCGGGTACTAGCCCAAGGAGCAGATACGCAGTATTTT.

The gene calls are TRBV3-1 (or the pseudogene TRBV3-2) and TRBJ2-3, with TRBD2 matching 11 bases. This CDR3 contains 16 residues. Germline V gene data show CDR1 as LGHDT and CDR2 as YNNKEL (reference sequence). J lost 5 bases, V lost 6 bases, and 10 bases had no gene match. This CDR3 is CASRRSLAGEVDTQYF. In DNA form, the CDR3 reads TGTGCCAGCAGACGGTCACTAGCGGGAGAAGTAGATACGCAGTATTTT.

The chain recombines TRBV28 with TRBJ2-1, with 8 bases aligning to TRBD2. CDR3 length equals 16 residues. From germline, CDR1 is MDHEN and CDR2 SYDVKM. With V trimmed by 5 bases and J by 5 bases, 11 bases remained unmatched. The CDR3 protein is CASSPAVGGGNNEQFF. Written as DNA, the CDR3 is TGTGCCAGCAGTCCCGCTGTCGGGGGGGGGAACAATGAGCAGTTCTTC.

The chain has TRBV13 and TRBJ1-1, with D maybe TRBD1 (6 bases). The germline CDR1 and CDR2 sequences are PRHDT and FYEKMQ (reference sequence). The V gene lost 5 bases and the J gene lost 5 bases, with 18 bases spanning the gap. This CDR3 is built from 15 residues. The CDR3 region is CASSNAGGGGTEAFF. CDR3 in DNA: TGTGCCAGCAGCAACGCTGGGGGCGGGGGGACTGAAGCTTTCTTT.

This clone has a count of ten or more. The chain uses TRBV6-4 and TRBJ2-2; TRBD2 aligns across 9 bases. The CDR3 is 15 amino acids. Per germline, CDR1 MRHNA and CDR2 SNTAGT. V was clipped by 6 bases and J by 2 bases; unmatched bases: 4. The chain's CDR3 is CASSRLADNTGELFF. The CDR3 nucleotides are TGTGCCAGCAGCAGACTAGCGGATAACACCGGGGAGCTGTTTTTT.

This clone showed up just a few times. The J gene is TRBJ1-2, the V gene TRBV27; the match to TRBD1 covers 12 bases. The ends lost 6 bases at V and 4 bases at J; junction bases unmatched: 0. Germline V gene sequence: CDR1 MNHEY, CDR2 SMNVEV (reference sequence). The CDR3 contains 13 residues. Here the CDR3 reads CASRGQGAYGYTF. CDR3 sequence (DNA): TGTGCCAGCAGGGGACAGGGGGCCTATGGCTACACCTTC.

DNA for the CDR3: TGTGCCAGCAGTCGAGGGGGTTCGTACAATGAGCAGTTCTTC. Translated: CASSRGGSYNEQFF. The rearrangement links TRBV6-2 or TRBV6-3 to TRBJ2-1; possibly TRBD1 for D (6 bases). CDR1 is MNHEY and CDR2 is SVGEGT in the germline V gene. Trimming took 5 bases from V and 4 from J, leaving 12 bases between them. The CDR3 has 14 amino acids.

V gene TRBV3-1 (or the pseudogene TRBV3-2) combines with J gene TRBJ1-1, with TRBD1 identical over 9 bases. Trimming took 3 bases from V and 5 from J; bases not matched to a gene: 4. CDR1 is LGHDT, CDR2 YNNKEL, per germline (reference sequence). The CDR3 consists of 14 residues. The CDR3 loop reads CASSQSTGGTEAFF. CDR3 nucleotides: TGTGCCAGCAGCCAGTCGACAGGGGGTACTGAAGCTTTCTTT.

CDR3 amino acids: CATSPRSQGATNEKLFF. Here the CDR3 DNA reads TGTGCCACCAGCCCCCGAAGCCAGGGGGCAACTAATGAAAAACTGTTTTTT. The chain couples TRBV15 to TRBJ1-4; TRBD1 matches at 7 bases. The CDR3 covers 17 residues. The germline gives CDR1 LNHNV, CDR2 YYDKDF (reference sequence). The trim removed 5 bases at V and 0 bases at J, leaving 9 bases unmatched.

V and J are TRBV28 and TRBJ2-4; TRBD2 matches 8 bases. This CDR3 is 15 amino acids long. V dropped 5 bases and J dropped 0; count of bases not matched to a gene: 3. CDR1 is MDHEN, CDR2 SYDVKM, per germline. CDR3 bases: TGTGCCAGCAGTCCCAGCGGGGGAGCCAAAAACATTCAGTACTTC. It yields the protein CASSPSGGAKNIQYF.

This chain links TRBV19 with TRBJ2-7; the match to TRBD1 covers 9 bases. CDR1 is LNHDA and CDR2 is SQIVND in the germline V gene (reference sequence). Trimming cost V 7 bases and J 3 bases; bases outside gene matches: 7. The CDR3 spans 14 residues. The CDR3 spells CASTAGTGYYEQYF. The CDR3, as DNA: TGTGCCAGTACAGCCGGGACAGGGTACTACGAGCAGTACTTC.

The chain uses TRBV9 and TRBJ2-7, with TRBD2 identical over 10 bases. Germline values: CDR1 SGDLS, CDR2 YYNGEE. This CDR3 is built from 17 residues. After removal of 3 bases from V and 3 bases from J, the junction contained 12 bases not matched to a gene. CDR3 amino acids: CASSAGALAGVSYEQYF. The CDR3 DNA follows: TGTGCCAGCAGCGCGGGAGCGCTAGCGGGAGTTAGCTACGAGCAGTACTTC. Using reference TRBV9 and TRBJ2-7 for the parts outside the CDR3, the full variable domain is DSGVTQTPKHLITATGQRVTLRCSPRSGDLSVYWYQQSLDQGLQFLIQYYNGEERAKGNILERFSAQQFPDLHSELNLSSLELGDSALYFCASSAGALAGVSYEQYFGPGTRLTVT.

The chain couples TRBV7-3 to TRBJ1-1, with 7 bases that match TRBD1. J gave up 4 bases and V 11 bases, and 10 bases lay outside the gene matches. The CDR3 has 13 amino acids. Germline CDR1 SGHTA, CDR2 FQGTGA. The CDR3 protein is CAPRTAGGTEAFF. In DNA form, the CDR3 reads TGTGCCCCTAGAACCGCAGGGGGCACTGAAGCTTTCTTT.

The chain employs TRBV27 and TRBJ1-2; 7 nucleotides agree with TRBD1. There are 15 residues in the CDR3. CDR1 is MNHEY and CDR2 is SMNVEV in the germline V gene (reference sequence). J was trimmed by 5 bases and V by 5 bases; bases with no gene match: 11. CDR3 nucleotide sequence: TGTGCCAGCAGTACCCACGAGGGGGCAGGGTATGGCTACACCTTC. It codes for CASSTHEGAGYGYTF.

The CDR3 nucleotides read TGTGCCAGCAGTCATATAGGGGGCGCGGGGGAGACCCAGTACTTC. Translating it yields CASSHIGGAGETQYF. V is TRBV6-5 and J is TRBJ2-5, with D maybe TRBD1 (7 bases). The ends were cut back, 5 bases at V and 5 bases at J, with 18 bases in the middle. This CDR3 has 15 amino acids. The V gene's germline CDR1 is MNHEY and CDR2 SVGAGI.

The genes are TRBV30 and TRBJ2-2, with 11 bases lining up with TRBD2. The CDR3 sequence is 19 residues long. Losses at the gene ends were 1 base for V and 3 bases for J; bases not matched to a gene: 13. The germline V gene has CDR1 GTSNPN and CDR2 SVGIG (reference sequence). CDR3 sequence (DNA): TGTGCCTGGAGTGAAAAGCGTGGTAGCGGGAGGGTAGACACCGGGGAGCTGTTTTTT. Translation gives CAWSEKRGSGRVDTGELFF.

The rearrangement links TRBV7-2 to TRBJ2-2; a weak D match, TRBD2 (6 bases). The germline V and J ends were trimmed by 5 bases and 0 bases, with 10 bases remaining between them. The CDR3 is made up of 15 amino acids. The V gene's germline CDR1 is SGHTA and CDR2 FQGNSA. The CDR3 region is CASSQGLSNTGELFF. CDR3 bases: TGTGCCAGCAGCCAGGGACTTTCGAACACCGGGGAGCTGTTTTTT.

The J gene is TRBJ2-7, the V gene TRBV7-9; D remains ambiguous. V lost 5 bases and J lost 6, with 17 bases in between. The CDR3 loop spans 14 amino acids. Germline V gene lookup returns CDR1 SEHNR and CDR2 FQNEAQ (reference sequence). CDR3 sequence: CASSQDSRGGEQYF. The CDR3 DNA reads as TGTGCCAGCAGCCAAGACTCCCGCGGCGGCGAGCAGTACTTC.

The chain couples TRBV7-2 to TRBJ2-1, with TRBD2 identical over 11 bases. CDR1 SGHTA and CDR2 FQGNSA come from the germline V gene. CDR3 size: 15 residues. The J segment lost 3 bases and the V segment lost 4 bases, leaving 2 bases of the junction unmatched. Here the CDR3 reads CASSSSGGNYNEQFF. The DNA of the CDR3 is TGTGCCAGCAGCTCTAGCGGGGGGAACTACAATGAGCAGTTCTTC. Full variable domain (missing parts from reference TRBV7-2 and TRBJ2-1): GAGVSQSPSNKVTEKGKDVELRCDPISGHTALYWYRQSLGQGLEFLIYFQGNSAPDKSGLPSDRFSAERTGGSVSTLTIQRTQQEDSAVYLCASSSSGGNYNEQFFGPGTRLTVL.